This is a list of T cell receptor beta chains from one sample in a study of blood T cell repertoires in COVID-19. The protocol was immunoSEQ multiplex PCR, while the TCRdb copy is restricted to in-frame clones and leaves out a portion. The repertoire holds about 250,000 clones, with 83% as singletons. The sample comprised PBMCs or T cells enriched from blood (not recorded which). These receptors were taken from a woman in her forties who had been exposed to COVID-19. Each CDR3 is given with its conserved first and last residue. The D gene is left open where the match is weak. Rows may omit the clone size; those that give it use once, few, many or a size class.

NA	TRBV29-1	TRBD1	TRBJ1-2	CSVLSGTGGDYGYTF	TGCAGCGTTTTGTCCGGGACAGGGGGTGACTATGGCTACACCTTC
NA	TRBV27	NA	TRBJ1-6	CASSLGARNSPLHF	TGTGCCAGCAGTTTAGGGGCACGGAATTCACCCCTCCACTTT
NA	TRBV19	NA	TRBJ1-6	CASRDKHNSPLHF	TGTGCCAGTAGAGACAAACATAATTCACCCCTCCACTTT
NA	TRBV2	NA	TRBJ1-4	CASSYRAANEKLFF	TGTGCCAGCAGTTACAGGGCGGCTAATGAAAAACTGTTTTTT
NA	TRBV9	TRBD1	TRBJ1-3	CASSAGGSGNTIYF	TGTGCCAGCAGCGCAGGGGGATCTGGAAACACCATATATTTT
NA	TRBV6-5	NA	TRBJ1-2	CASSPEGRLLF	TGTGCCAGCAGCCCCGAGGGCAGACTGCTCTTC
NA	TRBV12-5	TRBD2	TRBJ2-2	CASGFLLLLEAGGQNTGELFF	TGTGCTAGTGGTTTTTTGCTCCTTCTTGAGGCGGGGGGACAAAACACCGGGGAGCTGTTTTTT
NA	TRBV29-1	NA	TRBJ1-2	CSVAPRREGSYGYTF	TGCAGCGTTGCCCCCCGCAGAGAGGGATCCTATGGCTACACCTTC
few	TRBV7-8	TRBD1	TRBJ2-7	CASSIRDSYYEQYF	TGTGCCAGCAGCATACGGGACAGTTACTACGAGCAGTACTTC
NA	TRBV7-2	TRBD1	TRBJ1-1	CASSTQGVTEAFF	TGTGCCAGCAGCACCCAGGGGGTCACTGAAGCTTTCTTT
few	TRBV29-1	TRBD2	TRBJ2-7	CSAELADSYEQYF	TGCAGCGCCGAACTAGCGGACTCCTACGAGCAGTACTTC
NA	TRBV29-1	TRBD2	TRBJ2-1	CSVYSGGSNEQFF	TGCAGCGTTTATAGCGGGGGTTCCAATGAGCAGTTCTTC
NA	TRBV12-3/TRBV12-4	NA	TRBJ1-2	CASSSVPGYTF	TGTGCCAGCAGTTCAGTGCCCGGCTACACCTTC
NA	TRBV7-8	NA	TRBJ2-2	CASSLAPLPRGTGELFF	TGTGCCAGCAGCTTAGCGCCTCTCCCACGAGGCACCGGGGAGCTGTTTTTT
NA	TRBV3-1/TRBV3-2	TRBD1	TRBJ2-5	CASSQTGVETQYF	TGTGCCAGCAGCCAGACAGGGGTAGAGACCCAGTACTTC
NA	TRBV7-9	NA	TRBJ1-3	CASSPRRGNTIYF	TGTGCCAGCAGCCCGAGGCGTGGAAACACCATATATTTT
NA	TRBV28	NA	TRBJ1-1	CASSLYRQVNTEAFF	TGTGCCAGCAGTTTATACCGGCAGGTGAACACTGAAGCTTTCTTT
once	TRBV7-2	TRBD1	TRBJ2-7	CASSLGTGDEQYF	TGTGCCAGCAGCTTAGGGACAGGGGACGAGCAGTACTTC
NA	TRBV7-2	TRBD1	TRBJ1-2	CASSKRQGEDGYTF	TGTGCCAGCAGCAAAAGACAGGGGGAAGATGGCTACACCTTC
NA	TRBV27	TRBD1	TRBJ2-7	CASKPQGASYEQYF	TGTGCCAGCAAACCCCAGGGGGCATCCTACGAGCAGTACTTC
NA	TRBV18	TRBD2	TRBJ2-1	CASSPERGGRNEQFF	TGTGCCAGCTCACCGGAGCGGGGGGGCCGCAATGAGCAGTTCTTC
once	TRBV24-1	NA	TRBJ1-5	CATSDPPFGRPQHF	TGTGCCACCAGTGATCCACCGTTCGGGAGGCCCCAGCATTTT
NA	TRBV19	NA	TRBJ2-7	CASSMAFSYEQYF	TGTGCCAGTAGTATGGCTTTCTCCTACGAGCAGTACTTC
once	TRBV3-1/TRBV3-2	TRBD2	TRBJ2-1	CASSPPGLAGRGQFF	TGTGCCAGCAGCCCGCCGGGACTAGCGGGTCGGGGGCAGTTCTTC
NA	TRBV5-1	NA	TRBJ1-2	CASSLAPGEIRTNYGYTF	TGCGCCAGCAGCTTGGCCCCCGGGGAGATCCGGACTAACTATGGCTACACCTTC
NA	TRBV6-6	TRBD1	TRBJ2-2	CASAEGGAAGELFF	TGTGCCAGCGCGGAAGGGGGCGCAGCCGGGGAGCTGTTTTTT
once	TRBV4-2	TRBD1	TRBJ1-2	CASSGGTGNNYGYTF	TGTGCCAGCAGCGGCGGGACAGGGAATAACTATGGCTACACCTTC
NA	TRBV4-3	NA	TRBJ1-2	CASSQDPGSGGYTF	TGCGCCAGCAGCCAAGATCCGGGGTCCGGCGGCTACACCTTC
many	TRBV5-1	NA	TRBJ1-1	CASSLGGANTEAFF	TGCGCCAGCAGCCTAGGGGGTGCGAACACTGAAGCTTTCTTT
NA	TRBV2	TRBD1	TRBJ1-5	CASTSARGQYSNQPQHF	TGTGCCAGCACCTCGGCCAGGGGGCAATATAGCAATCAGCCCCAGCATTTT
NA	TRBV3-1/TRBV3-2	TRBD2	TRBJ2-1	CASSPRQRGAYNEQFF	TGTGCCAGCAGCCCCCGTCAGCGGGGGGCCTACAATGAGCAGTTCTTC
NA	TRBV19	TRBD1	TRBJ1-5	CASHQGGGRPQHF	TGTGCCAGCCACCAAGGGGGCGGGCGGCCCCAGCATTTT
NA	TRBV21-1	NA	TRBJ1-2	CASSKKTGTYGYTF	TGTGCCAGCAGCAAGAAGACAGGCACCTATGGCTACACCTTC
NA	TRBV7-6	TRBD2	TRBJ2-3	CASSHSGGGTDTQYF	TGTGCCAGCAGCCATAGCGGGGGGGGGACAGATACGCAGTATTTT
few	TRBV4-1	TRBD2	TRBJ2-1	CASSQGLAGGFHNEQFF	TGCGCCAGCAGCCAGGGACTAGCGGGGGGGTTTCACAATGAGCAGTTCTTC
NA	TRBV5-1	TRBD1	TRBJ1-2	CASSLRTGEGYTF	TGCGCCAGCAGCCTGAGGACAGGGGAGGGCTACACCTTC
few	TRBV3-1/TRBV3-2	TRBD2	TRBJ2-5	CASSQDGKRGYF	TGTGCCAGCAGCCAAGATGGAAAGCGGGGGTACTTC
once	TRBV7-9	TRBD1	TRBJ2-2	CASSSGGLNTGELFF	TGTGCCAGCAGCTCAGGGGGCTTGAACACCGGGGAGCTGTTTTTT
NA	TRBV4-2	NA	TRBJ1-2	CASSQETRDYGYTF	TGTGCCAGCAGCCAAGAAACGAGGGACTATGGCTACACCTTC
NA	TRBV4-2	TRBD2	TRBJ2-5	CASSQAAASGHQETQYF	TGTGCCAGCAGCCAAGCGGCGGCTAGCGGGCACCAAGAGACCCAGTACTTC
once	TRBV28	TRBD1	TRBJ2-7	CASSFFSDRTDEQYF	TGTGCCAGCAGTTTTTTTTCGGACAGGACGGACGAGCAGTACTTC
NA	TRBV19	TRBD2	TRBJ2-3	CASKGLAGAGTDTQYF	TGTGCCAGTAAGGGTCTAGCGGGGGCTGGCACAGATACGCAGTATTTT
NA	TRBV21-1	NA	TRBJ1-5	CASSIQQGSNQPQHF	TGTGCCAGCAGCATTCAACAGGGTAGCAATCAGCCCCAGCATTTT
few	TRBV5-8	NA	TRBJ2-5	CASSYRAETQYF	TGTGCCAGCAGCTACAGGGCAGAGACCCAGTACTTC
NA	TRBV27	NA	TRBJ1-1	CASSSGTEAFF	TGTGCCAGCAGTTCGGGCACTGAAGCTTTCTTT
NA	TRBV19	NA	TRBJ2-2	CASRRQSNTGELFF	TGTGCCAGCCGCAGACAGTCGAACACCGGGGAGCTGTTTTTT
few	TRBV6-5	TRBD1	TRBJ2-4	CASTWTGGNIQYF	TGTGCCAGCACCTGGACAGGGGGCAACATTCAGTACTTC
NA	TRBV30	NA	TRBJ2-3	CAWSVSRTHYTDTQYF	TGTGCCTGGAGTGTATCACGAACGCACTACACAGATACGCAGTATTTT
NA	TRBV7-3	TRBD2	TRBJ2-7	CASSRGGEREQYF	TGTGCCAGCAGCCGGGGAGGGGAGCGCGAGCAGTACTTC
NA	TRBV27	TRBD1	TRBJ2-7	CASSRPGTDHYEQYF	TGTGCCAGCAGTCGCCCCGGGACAGACCACTACGAGCAGTACTTC
NA	TRBV27	NA	TRBJ1-5	CASSLTGYNQPQHF	TGTGCCAGCAGTTTAACAGGCTACAATCAGCCCCAGCATTTT
NA	TRBV11-1	NA	TRBJ2-5	CASSLAPGLPRETQYF	TGTGCCAGCAGCTTAGCGCCGGGACTCCCTAGGGAGACCCAGTACTTC
NA	TRBV13	TRBD2	TRBJ2-3	CASSFGLAGGLVDTQYF	TGTGCCAGCAGCTTCGGGCTAGCGGGGGGCCTAGTAGATACGCAGTATTTT